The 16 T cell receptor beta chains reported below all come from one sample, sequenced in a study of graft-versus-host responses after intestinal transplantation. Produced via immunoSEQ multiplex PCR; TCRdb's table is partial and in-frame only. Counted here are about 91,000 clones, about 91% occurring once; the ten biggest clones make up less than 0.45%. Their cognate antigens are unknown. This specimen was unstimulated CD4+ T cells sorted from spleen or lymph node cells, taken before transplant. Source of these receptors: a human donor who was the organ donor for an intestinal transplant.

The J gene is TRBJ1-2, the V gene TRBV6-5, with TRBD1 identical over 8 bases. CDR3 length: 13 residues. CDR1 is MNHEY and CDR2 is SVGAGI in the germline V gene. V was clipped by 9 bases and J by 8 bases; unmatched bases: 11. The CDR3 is CASKSRGLEGYTF. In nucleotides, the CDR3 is TGTGCCAGTAAAAGCAGGGGGCTCGAGGGCTACACCTTC.

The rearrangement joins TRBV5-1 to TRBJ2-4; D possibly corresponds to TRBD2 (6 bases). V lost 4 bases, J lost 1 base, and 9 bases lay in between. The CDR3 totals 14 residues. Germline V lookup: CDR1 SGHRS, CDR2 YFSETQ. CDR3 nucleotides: TGCGCCAGCAGCAGAGGGAGGGCCAAAAACATTCAGTACTTC. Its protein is CASSRGRAKNIQYF.

The chain's CDR3 is CASSSGLAGIIVIQYF. CDR3 sequence (DNA): TGTGCCAGCAGCTCGGGACTAGCGGGAATTATTGTCATTCAGTACTTC. This chain uses TRBV11-3 with TRBJ2-4; 13 bases agree with TRBD2. Germline CDR1 SGHNT, CDR2 YENEEA. Trimming took 4 bases from V and 9 from J; bases not matched to a gene: 9. The CDR3 sequence is 16 residues long.

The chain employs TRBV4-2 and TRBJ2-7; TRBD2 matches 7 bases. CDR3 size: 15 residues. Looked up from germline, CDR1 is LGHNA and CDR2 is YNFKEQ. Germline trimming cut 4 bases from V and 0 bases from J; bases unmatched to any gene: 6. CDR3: CASSLNGRYSYEQYF. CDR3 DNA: TGTGCCAGCAGCCTTAACGGGAGGTACTCCTACGAGCAGTACTTC.

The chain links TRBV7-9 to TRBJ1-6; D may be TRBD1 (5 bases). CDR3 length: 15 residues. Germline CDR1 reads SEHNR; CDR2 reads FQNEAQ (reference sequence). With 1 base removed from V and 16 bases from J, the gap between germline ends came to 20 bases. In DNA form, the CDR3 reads TGTGCCAGCAGCTTAGAGGCCATAAACTTCGGGGGACTCCACTTT. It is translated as CASSLEAINFGGLHF.

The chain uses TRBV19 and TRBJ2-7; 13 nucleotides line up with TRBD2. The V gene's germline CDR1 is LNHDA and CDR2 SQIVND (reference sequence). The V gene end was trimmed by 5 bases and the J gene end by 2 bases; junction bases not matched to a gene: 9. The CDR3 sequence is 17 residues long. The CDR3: CASSVSLGTSGAYEQYF. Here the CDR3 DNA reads TGTGCCAGTAGTGTTTCCCTCGGGACTAGCGGGGCCTACGAGCAGTACTTC. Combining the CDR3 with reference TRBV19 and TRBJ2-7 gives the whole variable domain DGGITQSPKYLFRKEGQNVTLSCEQNLNHDAMYWYRQDPGQGLRLIYYSQIVNDFQKGDIAEGYSVSREKKESFPLTVTSAQKNPTAFYLCASSVSLGTSGAYEQYFGPGTRLTVT.

This CDR3 reads CASYDERMGALETQYF. As DNA, the CDR3 is TGTGCCAGTTATGACGAACGTATGGGGGCCTTGGAGACCCAGTACTTC. The chain combines TRBV7-8 with TRBJ2-5; tentative D call: TRBD1 (6 bases). The ends were cut back, 9 bases at V and 5 bases at J, with 25 bases in the middle. This CDR3 is built from 16 residues. The germline V gene encodes CDR1 SGHVS and CDR2 FQNEAQ.

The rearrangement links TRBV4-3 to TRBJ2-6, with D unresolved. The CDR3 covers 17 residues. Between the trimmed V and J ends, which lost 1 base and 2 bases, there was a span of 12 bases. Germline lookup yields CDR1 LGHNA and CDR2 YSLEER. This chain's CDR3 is CASSQGNSIPGANVLTF. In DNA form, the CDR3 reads TGCGCCAGCAGCCAAGGAAACAGCATTCCTGGGGCCAACGTCCTGACTTTC.

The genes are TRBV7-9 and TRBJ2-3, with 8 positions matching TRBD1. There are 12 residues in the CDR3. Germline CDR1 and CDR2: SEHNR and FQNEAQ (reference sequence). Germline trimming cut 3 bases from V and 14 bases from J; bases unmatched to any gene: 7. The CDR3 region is CASSLFGTGLYF. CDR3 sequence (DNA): TGTGCCAGCAGCTTGTTCGGGACAGGCCTGTATTTT.

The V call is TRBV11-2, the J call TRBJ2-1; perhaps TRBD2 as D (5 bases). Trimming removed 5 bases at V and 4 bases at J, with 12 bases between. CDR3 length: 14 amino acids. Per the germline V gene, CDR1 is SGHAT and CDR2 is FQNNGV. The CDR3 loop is CASSAYTRYNEQFF. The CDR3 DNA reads TGTGCCAGCAGCGCCTACACTAGGTACAATGAGCAGTTCTTC.

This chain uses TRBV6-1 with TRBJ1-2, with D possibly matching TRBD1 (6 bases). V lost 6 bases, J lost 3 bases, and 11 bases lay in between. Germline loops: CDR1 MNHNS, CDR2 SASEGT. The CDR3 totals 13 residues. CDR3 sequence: CASSAQGDYGYTF. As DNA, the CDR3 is TGTGCCAGCAGCGCACAGGGAGACTATGGCTACACCTTC.

The CDR3 DNA reads TGCGCCAGCTCGGGGGATAGCTCCTACAATGAGCAGTTCTTC. It specifies CASSGDSSYNEQFF. The chain carries TRBV5-1 and TRBJ2-1; D is perhaps TRBD2 (6 bases). Germline-derived CDR1 and CDR2 are SGHRS and YFSETQ. There are 14 residues in the CDR3. The V end lost 7 bases, the J end lost 0 bases, and 11 bases lay between the germline ends.

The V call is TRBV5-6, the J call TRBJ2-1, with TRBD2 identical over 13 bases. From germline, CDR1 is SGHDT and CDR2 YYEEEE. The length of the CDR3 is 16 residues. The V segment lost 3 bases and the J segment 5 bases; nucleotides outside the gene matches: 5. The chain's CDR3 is CASSWRLAGGHNEQFF. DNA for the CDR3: TGTGCCAGCAGCTGGCGACTAGCGGGGGGTCACAATGAGCAGTTCTTC.

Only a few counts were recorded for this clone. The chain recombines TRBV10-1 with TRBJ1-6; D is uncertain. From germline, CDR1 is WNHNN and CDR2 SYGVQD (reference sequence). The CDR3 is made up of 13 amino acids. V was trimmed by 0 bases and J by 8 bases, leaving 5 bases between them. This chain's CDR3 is CASSESRDSPLHF. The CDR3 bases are TGCGCCAGCAGTGAGTCGAGGGATTCACCCCTCCACTTT.

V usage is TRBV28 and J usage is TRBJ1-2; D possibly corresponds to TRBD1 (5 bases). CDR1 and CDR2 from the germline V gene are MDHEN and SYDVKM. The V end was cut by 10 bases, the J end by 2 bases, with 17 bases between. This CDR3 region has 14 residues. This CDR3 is CAIPGDGQNYGYTF. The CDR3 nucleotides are TGTGCCATCCCGGGGGACGGACAAAACTATGGCTACACCTTC.

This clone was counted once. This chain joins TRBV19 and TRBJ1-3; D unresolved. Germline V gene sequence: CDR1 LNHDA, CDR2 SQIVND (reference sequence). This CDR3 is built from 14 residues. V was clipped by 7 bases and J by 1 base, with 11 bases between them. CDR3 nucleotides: TGTGCCAGTAAACAGTCGTCATCTGGAAACACCATATATTTT. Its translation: CASKQSSSGNTIYF.